The 32 T cell receptor beta chains presented below share a single source sample, sequenced in a study of T cell responses to AZD1222 COVID-19 vaccine. This table comes from immunoSEQ multiplex PCR, and its TCRdb copy is limited to in-frame clones, with some not included. The table shows over 35,000 clones, with roughly 77% occurring only once. Here the sequenced sample was peripheral blood, taken 28 days after the second dose of the MenACWY control vaccine. All receptors come from an adult who received the MenACWY meningococcal vaccine as a control.

The V gene is TRBV2, the J gene TRBJ1-1; D remains unclear. V lost 9 bases to trimming and J lost 3 bases, with 17 bases between them. CDR1 is SNHLY, CDR2 FYNNEI, per germline. This CDR3 has 14 amino acids. The CDR3 protein is CARTLGGLDTEAFF. The CDR3 coding sequence is TGTGCCAGGACCCTCGGCGGTTTGGACACTGAAGCTTTCTTT.

The chain is built from TRBV11-2 and TRBJ2-2, with 9 bases aligning to TRBD2. CDR3 size: 15 residues. V lost 5 bases, J lost 5 bases, and 6 bases stayed unmatched. The germline CDR1 and CDR2 sequences are SGHAT and FQNNGV. The CDR3 spells CASSPAGGPTGELFF. The CDR3 nucleotides read TGTGCCAGCAGCCCAGCGGGAGGACCGACCGGGGAGCTGTTTTTT.

The chain uses TRBV5-5 and TRBJ1-1, with D tentatively TRBD1 (6 bases). CDR3 size: 15 residues. V was trimmed by 4 bases and J by 5 bases, leaving 18 bases between them. Germline CDR1 and CDR2: SGHKS and YYEKEE (reference sequence). CDR3 in DNA: TGTGCCAGCAGCCGGGACAATAAAGGTAGGACTGAAGCTTTCTTT. It yields the protein CASSRDNKGRTEAFF.

The chain links TRBV18 to TRBJ2-3; 7 bases are shared with TRBD1. The germline V gene encodes CDR1 KGHSH and CDR2 LQKENI. The CDR3 extends over 14 amino acids. With 4 bases clipped from V and 4 bases from J, the junction kept 5 bases outside the gene matches. The CDR3 DNA sequence: TGTGCCAGCTCACGTACAGGGGATGCAGATACGCAGTATTTT. The encoded protein is CASSRTGDADTQYF. The full variable domain, in which reference TRBV18 and TRBJ2-3 provide the parts outside the CDR3, is NAGVMQNPRHLVRRRGQEARLRCSPMKGHSHVYWYRQLPEEGLKFMVYLQKENIIDESGMPKERFSAEFPKEGPSILRIQQVVRGDSAAYFCASSRTGDADTQYFGPGTRLTVL.

V and J are TRBV28 and TRBJ1-2; a possible D gene is TRBD1 (5 bases). CDR3 length equals 14 residues. The V gene's germline CDR1 is MDHEN and CDR2 SYDVKM. Deletions cut 10 bases from V and 2 bases from J, with 17 bases between. Here the CDR3 reads CATYLYRKNYGYTF. In DNA, the CDR3 is TGTGCCACCTATCTCTACAGGAAGAACTATGGCTACACCTTC.

The genes are TRBV3-1 (or the pseudogene TRBV3-2) and TRBJ1-5; tentatively, D is TRBD1 (5 bases). Trimming shortened V by 0 bases and J by 0 bases, and 6 bases separated the two germline ends. This CDR3 region has 15 residues. Germline CDR1 LGHDT, CDR2 YNNKEL (reference sequence). The CDR3 protein is CASSQDRASNQPQHF. CDR3 in DNA: TGTGCCAGCAGCCAAGACAGGGCTAGCAATCAGCCCCAGCATTTT.

About this clone: Within the sample, other DNA sequences also encode this same CDR3. The genes are TRBV7-2 and TRBJ2-5; no reliable D call. The CDR3 sequence is 14 residues long. The V and J ends lost 0 bases and 5 bases respectively, with 10 bases between them. Germline lookup yields CDR1 SGHTA and CDR2 FQGNSA. As DNA, the CDR3 is TGTGCCAGCAGCTTAGCGCTCGCCGGGGAGACCCAGTACTTC. It codes for CASSLALAGETQYF.

The chain has TRBV5-5 and TRBJ2-5; TRBD2 matches at 11 bases. Looked up from germline, CDR1 is SGHKS and CDR2 is YYEKEE (reference sequence). This CDR3 comprises 15 residues. The junction had 7 bases not matched to a gene; V was cut back by 4 bases and J by 5 bases. Here the CDR3 reads CASSTPGLAVETQYF. The CDR3 DNA follows: TGTGCCAGCAGCACTCCGGGACTAGCGGTTGAGACCCAGTACTTC.

The rearrangement joins TRBV5-1 to TRBJ2-6, with TRBD1 identical over 9 bases. CDR1 SGHRS and CDR2 YFSETQ come from the germline V gene. V lost 5 bases, J lost 0 bases, and 9 bases stayed unmatched. The length of the CDR3 is 18 residues. The CDR3 loop reads CASRTQGTGNSGANVLTF. The CDR3 bases are TGCGCCAGCAGAACCCAGGGGACAGGGAACTCTGGGGCCAACGTCCTGACTTTC.

J is TRBJ2-5 and V is TRBV5-1; 8 bases align to TRBD1. Germline CDR1 is SGHRS and CDR2 is YFSETQ. This CDR3 spans 14 amino acids. V shed 6 bases and J 6 bases; nucleotides not matched to a gene: 10. CDR3 protein: CASIKEDRVKTQYF. The CDR3 DNA is TGCGCCAGCATTAAAGAGGACAGGGTCAAGACCCAGTACTTC.

This chain connects TRBV5-1 to TRBJ1-6; the D gene is possibly TRBD1 (6 bases). Trimming stripped 1 base from V and 9 bases from J, with 14 bases between. This CDR3 has 15 amino acids. The germline V gene has CDR1 SGHRS and CDR2 YFSETQ. The CDR3 sequence is CASSLTQGRSSPLHF. CDR3 in DNA: TGCGCCAGCAGCTTGACCCAGGGGAGGAGTTCACCCCTCCACTTT.

This chain links TRBV19 with TRBJ2-1; D perhaps matches TRBD2 (5 bases). With 2 bases removed from V and 0 bases from J, the gap between germline ends came to 14 bases. Germline V lookup: CDR1 LNHDA, CDR2 SQIVND (reference sequence). The CDR3 totals 17 residues. CDR3 sequence reads: CASSISGGPSSYNEQFF. CDR3 nucleotides: TGTGCCAGTAGTATATCAGGCGGGCCTAGCTCCTACAATGAGCAGTTCTTC. Full variable domain (rest looked up from reference TRBV19 and TRBJ2-1): DGGITQSPKYLFRKEGQNVTLSCEQNLNHDAMYWYRQDPGQGLRLIYYSQIVNDFQKGDIAEGYSVSREKKESFPLTVTSAQKNPTAFYLCASSISGGPSSYNEQFFGPGTRLTVL.

CDR3 sequence reads: CAWDGGRGQPQHF. In DNA, the CDR3 is TGTGCCTGGGACGGGGGCCGGGGTCAGCCCCAGCATTTT. The rearrangement links TRBV30 to TRBJ1-5; possible D gene TRBD1, 6 bases. The V end was cut by 5 bases, the J end by 6 bases, with 14 bases between. The CDR3 loop spans 13 amino acids. CDR1 GTSNPN and CDR2 SVGIG come from the germline V gene (reference sequence). The full variable domain, completed using reference TRBV30 and TRBJ1-5, is SQTIHQWPATLVQPVGSPLSLECTVEGTSNPNLYWYRQAAGRGLQLLFYSVGIGQISSEVPQNLSASRPQDRQFILSSKKLLLSDSGFYLCAWDGGRGQPQHFGDGTRLSIL.

This clone has a handful of counts. J is TRBJ1-1 and V is TRBV7-9, with D maybe TRBD1 (6 bases). Germline V lookup: CDR1 SEHNR, CDR2 FQNEAQ (reference sequence). The CDR3 contains 14 residues. V lost 6 bases to trimming and J lost 0 bases, with 11 bases between them. The CDR3 is CASSGGQMNTEAFF. Here the CDR3 DNA reads TGTGCCAGCAGTGGGGGCCAGATGAACACTGAAGCTTTCTTT.

The rearrangement joins TRBV14 to TRBJ1-2; D is unresolved. Germline assignment: CDR1 SGHDN and CDR2 FVKESK. This CDR3 has 15 residues. V was cut by 0 bases and J by 1 base, with 9 bases left in between. The CDR3 reads CASSQEGRLNYGYTF. DNA of the CDR3: TGTGCCAGCAGCCAAGAGGGCAGGCTTAACTATGGCTACACCTTC.

V gene TRBV12-2 combines with J gene TRBJ1-5. TRBV12-2 is listed as a pseudogene. There are 20 residues in the CDR3. The CDR3 is CASRLSGGVLLEWGNQPQHF. CDR3 DNA sequence: TGTGCAAGTCGCTTATCAGGAGGAGTTCTCCTTGAATGGGGCAATCAGCCCCAGCATTTT.

This clone came up once. This chain uses TRBV6-5 with TRBJ1-1; no clear D. V lost 0 bases, J lost 1 base, and 12 bases lay in between. The CDR3 contains 16 residues. Germline V gene lookup returns CDR1 MNHEY and CDR2 SVGAGI. The CDR3 sequence is CASSYSGSSENTEAFF. CDR3 sequence (DNA): TGTGCCAGCAGTTACTCGGGGAGTTCTGAGAACACTGAAGCTTTCTTT.

This clone has a handful of counts. The chain combines TRBV19 with TRBJ1-2; unclear D gene. Looked up from germline, CDR1 is LNHDA and CDR2 is SQIVND (reference sequence). Between the trimmed V and J ends, which lost 4 bases and 1 base, there was a span of 4 bases. The CDR3 is made up of 12 amino acids. The chain's CDR3 is CASSRINYGYTF. The DNA for the CDR3 is TGTGCCAGTAGTAGAATTAACTATGGCTACACCTTC. The full variable domain, in which reference TRBV19 and TRBJ1-2 provide the parts outside the CDR3, is DGGITQSPKYLFRKEGQNVTLSCEQNLNHDAMYWYRQDPGQGLRLIYYSQIVNDFQKGDIAEGYSVSREKKESFPLTVTSAQKNPTAFYLCASSRINYGYTFGSGTRLTVV.

For this clone: The same CDR3 also results from other DNA sequences found in this sample. In nucleotides, the CDR3 is TGTGCCAGTAGTAGGGGTGGAACTGAAGCTTTCTTT. Protein product: CASSRGGTEAFF. The chain has TRBV19 and TRBJ1-1, with no clear D. Germline V lookup: CDR1 LNHDA, CDR2 SQIVND (reference sequence). CDR3 length: 12 residues. Trimming left V 4 bases short and J 5 bases short, with 8 bases between.

This sequence joins TRBV5-4 and TRBJ2-1; 8 positions agree with TRBD2. Germline V gene data show CDR1 as SGHNT and CDR2 as YYREEE (reference sequence). CDR3 length equals 13 residues. Trimming removed 3 bases from V and 6 bases from J; junction bases left unmatched: 2. In DNA, the CDR3 is TGTGCCAGCAGCTCCGGGACTAGCAATGAGCAGTTCTTC. It is translated as CASSSGTSNEQFF.

The V and J genes are TRBV5-1 and TRBJ2-7, with a possible D match to TRBD1 (5 bases). V was shortened by 1 base and J by 3 bases, with 11 bases between the two germline ends. Germline assignment: CDR1 SGHRS and CDR2 YFSETQ. The CDR3 contains 14 residues. CDR3 residues: CASSLWARDYEQYF. The CDR3 bases are TGCGCCAGCAGCTTGTGGGCCAGGGACTACGAGCAGTACTTC.

This chain uses TRBV30 with TRBJ2-2, with D perhaps TRBD1 or TRBD2 (5 bases each). V lost 0 bases and J lost 2, with 13 bases in between. The CDR3 consists of 16 residues. Per the germline V gene, CDR1 is GTSNPN and CDR2 is SVGIG (reference sequence). This CDR3 is CAWSVGVDLNTGELFF. DNA for the CDR3: TGTGCCTGGAGTGTAGGGGTGGACTTAAACACCGGGGAGCTGTTTTTT.

CDR3 bases: TGCGCCAGCAGCTTCGGGACAGGGCTAGAGACCCAGTACTTC. Translating it yields CASSFGTGLETQYF. The chain employs TRBV5-1 and TRBJ2-5; 9 positions match TRBD1. Germline CDR1 SGHRS, CDR2 YFSETQ. The CDR3 length is 14 residues. With 2 bases clipped from V and 4 bases from J, the junction kept 3 bases outside the gene matches.

The chain employs TRBV30 and TRBJ1-1, with a weak D call TRBD1 (6 bases). Germline V CDR1 and CDR2: GTSNPN, SVGIG (reference sequence). The V gene lost 4 bases and the J gene lost 0 bases, with 9 bases spanning the gap. This CDR3 region has 13 residues. CDR3 sequence: CAWMTGLNTEAFF. The CDR3 region has the DNA TGTGCCTGGATGACAGGTCTGAACACTGAAGCTTTCTTT.

In its sample, this clone ranks as medium-sized. At the DNA level, this CDR3 is encoded by other sequences in the same sample as well. The V call is TRBV7-9, the J call TRBJ1-5, with no clear D. This CDR3 region has 14 residues. V dropped 1 base and J dropped 0 bases, with 4 bases sitting between them. Germline V gene sequence: CDR1 SEHNR, CDR2 FQNEAQ (reference sequence). The CDR3 here is CASSLGNSNQPQHF. The CDR3 nucleotides read TGTGCCAGCAGCTTAGGGAATAGCAATCAGCCCCAGCATTTT.

V usage is TRBV7-9 and J usage is TRBJ2-5; TRBD2 agrees at 7 bases. Losses at the gene ends were 4 bases for V and 4 bases for J; bases not matched to a gene: 9. The CDR3 has 15 residues. CDR1 SEHNR and CDR2 FQNEAQ come from the germline V gene (reference sequence). The CDR3 bases are TGTGCCAGCAGCTCCTTCCGGGAGGTTGTAGAGACCCAGTACTTC. The encoded protein is CASSSFREVVETQYF.

The J gene is TRBJ1-1, the V gene TRBV3-1 (or the pseudogene TRBV3-2); tentatively, D is TRBD1 (5 bases). Germline V lookup: CDR1 LGHDT, CDR2 YNNKEL (reference sequence). With 5 bases removed from V and 1 base from J, the gap between germline ends came to 11 bases. There are 14 residues in the CDR3. The CDR3: CASSWTDTNTEAFF. In DNA, the CDR3 is TGTGCCAGCAGCTGGACGGACACGAACACTGAAGCTTTCTTT.

This rearrangement joins TRBV14 to TRBJ1-2; no clear D gene. V was shortened by 4 bases and J by 0 bases, with 6 bases between the two germline ends. The length of the CDR3 is 13 residues. From germline, CDR1 is SGHDN and CDR2 FVKESK. This chain's CDR3 is CASSLKANYGYTF. The DNA for the CDR3 is TGTGCCAGCAGCCTGAAGGCTAACTATGGCTACACCTTC.

This chain links TRBV19 with TRBJ2-1; 10 bases fit TRBD1. Germline lookup yields CDR1 LNHDA and CDR2 SQIVND (reference sequence). The CDR3 is 16 amino acids. Trimming at V came to 5 bases and at J to 12 bases, leaving 16 bases not matched to a gene. CDR3 sequence reads: CASSVSTGGVKIVQFF. The CDR3, as DNA: TGTGCCAGTAGTGTCTCGACAGGGGGCGTTAAAATTGTGCAGTTCTTC. Full variable domain (outside the CDR3, taken from reference TRBV19 and TRBJ2-1): DGGITQSPKYLFRKEGQNVTLSCEQNLNHDAMYWYRQDPGQGLRLIYYSQIVNDFQKGDIAEGYSVSREKKESFPLTVTSAQKNPTAFYLCASSVSTGGVKIVQFFGPGTRLTVL.

In its sample, this clone was seen a few times. The rearrangement links TRBV6-5 to TRBJ1-1; 9 positions agree with TRBD1. The CDR3 sequence is 13 residues long. Trimming took 8 bases from V and 5 from J; bases not matched to a gene: 6. The germline gives CDR1 MNHEY, CDR2 SVGAGI. The CDR3 protein is CASRDRAATEAFF. The CDR3 DNA sequence: TGTGCCAGCCGGGACAGGGCGGCGACTGAAGCTTTCTTT.

This chain uses TRBV24-1 with TRBJ1-5; tentative D call: TRBD1 (5 bases). The CDR3 runs 14 residues. Trimming shortened V by 3 bases and J by 8 bases, and 13 bases separated the two germline ends. Germline V gene data show CDR1 as KGHDR and CDR2 as SFDVKD. This CDR3 is CATSDRRGQEPQHF. Written as DNA, the CDR3 is TGTGCCACCAGTGATCGACGGGGCCAGGAGCCCCAGCATTTT.

This chain joins TRBV12-5 and TRBJ1-5, with TRBD1 identical over 10 bases. CDR1 is LGHNT and CDR2 is FRNRAP in the germline V gene. The CDR3 totals 15 residues. Trimming cost V 5 bases and J 4 bases; bases outside gene matches: 5. CDR3 in amino acids: CASGPGQGKNQPQHF. The DNA of the CDR3 is TGTGCTAGTGGTCCGGGACAGGGGAAAAATCAGCCCCAGCATTTT.